Here is one TCR beta chain with its context. In this sample, this clone turned up once. This receptor's antigen is unknown. Nothing much larger sits one base from this clone, and base qualities are not available. This record comes from a study of T cell responses to AZD1222 COVID-19 vaccine (dated by TCRdb to about 2021). About the study as a whole: AZD1222 recipients given second doses at about 4 weeks or at about 12 weeks were pooled, since spike-specific TCR depth and breadth were not found to differ between the two schedules. A total of over 230 trial participants underwent TCR sequencing, of whom approximately 200 had received two doses of AZD1222 and about 25 had received two doses of the MenACWY control vaccine. Trial participants were enrolled into age subgroups of 18-55, 56-69 and 70-plus years, which contained roughly 150, 30 and 60 TCR-sequenced participants, respectively. Paper-wide results and their limitations: Conclusions about previously exposed vaccinees were limited because only six AZD1222 recipients were SARS-CoV-2 seropositive at baseline. After two AZD1222 doses, both the breadth and the depth of spike-specific TCRs were significantly higher than at day 0 and than in MenACWY recipients. No day 14 peak-response samples were available, so repertoires were characterized only after the peak T cell response. Participants were mostly white British, with more females than males. The authors suggested clonal diversity may have been underestimated. In the small 56-69-year group, the increase in depth fell short of significance, most likely because of low power. Reportedly, close to half of the unique spike-specific TCRs recognized epitopes lying outside the regions that are mutated in the B.1.351 and B.1.1.7 variants. The vaccine-associated CD4 TCRs covered the entire spike protein, and the dominant responses fell in regions 160-218 and 743-854.

The time point label on this specimen signifies: baseline before first vaccination. The vaccinee samples were drawn from two UK trials, COV001 and COV002, one of which was a single-blind randomized controlled phase 2/3 trial testing AZD1222 (ChAdOx1 nCoV-19) in healthy adults. For TCRbeta chain sequencing, PBMC samples from trial participants were taken at day 0 and at day 28 after the second dose. The CDR3 regions of human TCRbeta chains were analyzed by immunosequencing. The authors processed their data as follows. Repertoire TCRs were matched against a reference library of SARS-CoV-2-specific TCRs generated with the MIRA antigen-specificity platform. Breadth was defined as the fraction of unique TCRs that were SARS-CoV-2-associated, and depth was defined as the fraction of total T cells that were SARS-CoV-2-associated. Using the MIRA data, each spike-specific TCR was assigned both to the spike region to which the TCR was reactive and to a CD4 or CD8 class. Log10-transformed breadth and depth values were compared by one-way ANOVA with Sidak's multiple comparisons tests. Sourced from immuneACCESS, this table was stored by TCRdb with only in-frame sequences that have V and J called. A share of the clones is absent; for the studies checked, an unresolved V gene accounts for under half, and the remainder has no known explanation. That table furnishes V, J and clone size, whereas the DNA furnished D and trimming. The sample yields 80,000 or so clones; 80% to 90% were counted once. Over 5.5% of the sample goes to the ten largest clones.

CDR3 length: 16 amino acids, cysteine to phenylalanine. The kept DNA is CDR3 alone, 48 bases in frame from the first base. V and J are truncated by 4 bases and 2 bases respectively, leaving an intervening sequence of 19 bases. Per the germline V gene, SGDLS is the CDR1 and YYNGEE is the CDR2. The V gene is TRBV9 and the J gene is TRBJ2-7; perhaps TRBD2 is the D gene, with 6 bases matching. The source of this sequence is an adult in good health. The source was peripheral blood, collected on day 0 of AZD1222 vaccination. The CDR3 protein sequence reads: CASSPGGAGLTYEQYF. The nucleotide sequence is given as TGTGCCAGCAGCCCCGGGGGAGCGGGCCTCACCTACGAGCAGTACTTC. Where the CDR3 stops, the reference TRBV9 and TRBJ2-7 genes take over; the full variable domain is DSGVTQTPKHLITATGQRVTLRCSPRSGDLSVYWYQQSLDQGLQFLIQYYNGEERAKGNILERFSAQQFPDLHSELNLSSLELGDSALYFCASSPGGAGLTYEQYFGPGTRLTVT.